These T cell receptor beta chains were read from a single sample in a study of blood T cell repertoires in COVID-19. Profiled with immunoSEQ multiplex PCR; TCRdb holds only in-frame clones, not every one. The data show tens of thousands of clones, 82% seen once. The sequenced sample consisted of peripheral blood. These receptors all stem from a human donor with acute or convalescent COVID-19. The donor label of this sample is uncertain. The CDR3 runs from the conserved cysteine through the conserved F or W. A D gene is named only where the DNA matches it firmly. The size field is filled for only some rows; it gives once, few, many or a size class.

TRBV12-3/TRBV12-4	.	TRBJ1-2	.	TGTGCCAGCAGTTCCAGCGTAGCTGGCTACACCTTC	CASSSSVAGYTF
TRBV6-1	TRBD1	TRBJ1-5	.	TGTGCCAGCAGTGACGACTCAGGACAGGTTAGAGATCAGCCCCAGCATTTT	CASSDDSGQVRDQPQHF
TRBV24-1	.	TRBJ2-3	.	TGTGCCACCATGAGCGGAGAAAACACAGATACGCAGTATTTT	CATMSGENTDTQYF
TRBV9	TRBD2	TRBJ2-1	.	TGTGCCAGCAGCGTCGGACTAGCGGGGGGGCCTTATGAGCAGTTCTTC	CASSVGLAGGPYEQFF
TRBV24-1	TRBD1	TRBJ2-1	.	TGTGCCACCAGTGGCCGGGACAGGTCATACAATGAGCAGTTCTTC	CATSGRDRSYNEQFF
TRBV6-4	TRBD1	TRBJ1-5	.	TGTGCCAGCAGTGACTCAGCCGGGACAGATCAGCCCCAGCATTTT	CASSDSAGTDQPQHF
TRBV29-1	.	TRBJ2-7	.	TGCAGCGTTGAATCGGAAGAGCGGAGCTCCTACGAGCAGTACTTC	CSVESEERSSYEQYF
TRBV30	.	TRBJ2-2	.	TGTGCCTGGAGTGCGCTTGGAGCGAACACCGGGGAGCTGTTTTTT	CAWSALGANTGELFF
TRBV5-8	TRBD2	TRBJ2-3	.	TGTGCCAGCAGCTTGCGGGGGGTCCCAGATACGCAGTATTTT	CASSLRGVPDTQYF
TRBV11-2	.	TRBJ1-1	.	TGTGCCAGCAGCTTCCAGGGGAACACTGAAGCTTTCTTT	CASSFQGNTEAFF
TRBV27	.	TRBJ1-4	.	TGTGCCAGCAGTGCCCAACAGGGATGGGGTGAAAAACTGTTTTTT	CASSAQQGWGEKLFF
TRBV29-1	.	TRBJ2-5	.	TGCAGCGTTGAGGAGGGGGCAGAGGAGACCCAGTACTTC	CSVEEGAEETQYF
TRBV19	.	TRBJ1-3	few	TGTGCCAGTAGTATGGGCCCTGGAAACACCATATATTTT	CASSMGPGNTIYF
TRBV20-1	TRBD2	TRBJ2-5	.	TGCAGTGCTAGTTTTCGGGAGGGCCGGGGTGAGACCCAGTACTTC	CSASFREGRGETQYF
TRBV11-2	.	TRBJ2-5	.	TGTGCCAGCAGCTCTGGGCCACAACAGTACTTC	CASSSGPQQYF
TRBV5-1	TRBD2	TRBJ2-3	.	TGCGCCAGCAGCTGGAGACTAGCGGGGACAGGCACAGATACGCAGTATTTT	CASSWRLAGTGTDTQYF
TRBV6-1	TRBD2	TRBJ2-7	.	TGTGCCAGCAGTGAAGGGGTAGCGGGAGTTAGAGCCGAGCAGTACTTC	CASSEGVAGVRAEQYF
TRBV6-1	.	TRBJ1-2	.	TGTGCCAGCAGTGAAGCGCTCAGCTATGGCTACACCTTC	CASSEALSYGYTF
TRBV27	TRBD1	TRBJ1-1	.	TGTGCCAGCAGCCCGGACAGGGGGAACACTGAAGCTTTCTTT	CASSPDRGNTEAFF
TRBV29-1	.	TRBJ1-2	.	TGCAGCGTTGACAATAACTATGGCTACACCTTC	CSVDNNYGYTF
TRBV11-3	.	TRBJ2-1	.	TGTGCCAGCAGCTTAGGCAGAGGGAATGAGCAGTTCTTC	CASSLGRGNEQFF
TRBV7-2	.	TRBJ1-2	.	TGTGCCAGCAGCTCACAACGGGACTTCTATGGCTACACCTTC	CASSSQRDFYGYTF
TRBV4-2	TRBD2	TRBJ2-5	.	TGTGCCAGCAGCCAAGAAGCTCTAGCGGGGGGGGAGACCCAGTACTTC	CASSQEALAGGETQYF
TRBV7-8	TRBD2	TRBJ2-3	once	TGTGCCAGCAGCCCCTCTTGGACTAGCGGGGGTTACACAGATACGCAGTATTTT	CASSPSWTSGGYTDTQYF
TRBV2	.	TRBJ1-1	.	TGTGCCAGCAGTGAAGGCCAGGGGTCGGTCACTGAAGCTTTCTTT	CASSEGQGSVTEAFF
TRBV7-9	TRBD1	TRBJ1-4	.	TGTGCCAGCAGCTCCGGGACAGGGGATGAAAAACTGTTTTTT	CASSSGTGDEKLFF
TRBV29-1	TRBD1	TRBJ1-1	.	TGCAGCGTTATCACAGGGGTCGGCACTGAAGCTTTCTTT	CSVITGVGTEAFF
TRBV11-3	.	TRBJ1-1	.	TGTGCCAGCAGTAGTAGGGCCAAGTCCAAATCCGGGAAAGCTTTCTTT	CASSSRAKSKSGKAFF
TRBV28	TRBD1	TRBJ1-5	.	TGTGCCAGCATCATCACAGGGGCGGGCAATCAGCCCCAGCATTTT	CASIITGAGNQPQHF
TRBV6-1	.	TRBJ1-1	.	TGTGCCAGCAGTGAATACAGAGTCGCTGAAGCTTTCTTT	CASSEYRVAEAFF
TRBV7-2	TRBD2	TRBJ2-4	.	TGTGCCAGCAGCTTCCCGCAGCGGGAGGGGAAAAACATTCAGTACTTC	CASSFPQREGKNIQYF
TRBV5-1	.	TRBJ2-5	.	TGCGCCAGCAGCTTGGCGCGTGGGCCGCAAGAGACCCAGTACTTC	CASSLARGPQETQYF
TRBV14	TRBD2	TRBJ2-5	few	TGTGCCAGCAGCCAAGATTGGGGGACTACCCTCATCCAGTACTTC	CASSQDWGTTLIQYF
TRBV20-1	TRBD1	TRBJ1-1	.	TGCAGTGCTAGTCCTACAGGGGTGAGCACTGAAGCTTTCTTT	CSASPTGVSTEAFF
TRBV5-4	.	TRBJ2-5	.	TGTGCCAGCAGCTTTCAGGGTGAAGAGACCCAGTACTTC	CASSFQGEETQYF
TRBV7-2	TRBD1	TRBJ1-5	few	TGTGCCAGCAGCGGACAGGTCAATCAGCCCCAGCATTTT	CASSGQVNQPQHF
TRBV21-1	.	TRBJ2-5	.	TGTGCCAGCAGCAAAGAAAGTCCTAGCGGGGGGGCCCGGTGGCGGCAAGAGACCCAGTACTTC	CASSKESPSGGARWRQETQYF
TRBV6-4	.	TRBJ1-1	.	TGTGCCAGCAGTGACCAGGACTGGACTGAAGCTTTCTTT	CASSDQDWTEAFF
TRBV18	.	TRBJ2-1	.	TGTGCCAGCTCACCGGGACTTCTCCGCTCCTACAATGAGCAGTTCTTC	CASSPGLLRSYNEQFF
TRBV12-5	TRBD1	TRBJ1-4	.	TGTGCTAGTGGTTACTCGGACAGGGGCGGGGATGAAAAACTGTTTTTT	CASGYSDRGGDEKLFF
TRBV5-1	TRBD2	TRBJ2-3	few	TGCGCCAGCAGCTTAACTAGCGGGACCACGGGCACAGATACGCAGTATTTT	CASSLTSGTTGTDTQYF
TRBV19	.	TRBJ2-7	.	TGTGCCAGTAGTCTCTTGGGGGGCGAGCAGTACTTC	CASSLLGGEQYF
TRBV27	.	TRBJ2-3	few	TGTGCCAGCAGTTACCGACTAGGGATCACAGATACGCAGTATTTT	CASSYRLGITDTQYF
TRBV2	.	TRBJ1-5	.	TGTGCCAGCAGTCCAGGGAATCAGCCCCAGCATTTT	CASSPGNQPQHF
TRBV21-1	.	TRBJ1-6	.	TGTGCCAGCAACATCACGGGGTGTTCACCCCTCCACTTT	CASNITGCSPLHF
TRBV30	TRBD1	TRBJ1-6	.	TGTGCAGGGGGCAGGGAGGATAATTCACCCCTCCACTTT	CAGGREDNSPLHF
TRBV7-9	.	TRBJ1-1	.	TGTGCCAGCAGCCGCTTTGGGGGGGACACTGAAGCTTTCTTT	CASSRFGGDTEAFF
TRBV9	.	TRBJ2-5	.	TGTGCCAGCAGCGTATACAGCGGAGAGACCCAGTACTTC	CASSVYSGETQYF
TRBV6-6	.	TRBJ2-7	.	TGTGCCAGCACCAGTTACGGGAACTCCTACGAGCAGTACTTC	CASTSYGNSYEQYF
TRBV6-5	.	TRBJ2-5	.	TGTGCCAGCAGCCGTAGCGGACAAGAGACCCAGTACTTC	CASSRSGQETQYF
TRBV30	.	TRBJ1-2	once	TGTGCAATCAACCGGGGGTACGGCTACACCTTC	CAINRGYGYTF
TRBV6-6	.	TRBJ2-1	medium-sized	TGTGCCAGCAGTTACTCAGAGGACAGTGTGGACAATGAGCAGTTCTTC	CASSYSEDSVDNEQFF